Listed here are 32 T cell receptor beta chains from one sample, sequenced in a study of blood T cell repertoires in COVID-19. Profiling relied on immunoSEQ multiplex PCR, and the TCRdb table lists in-frame clones only, not all of them. The sample gives more than 110,000 clones, 85% to 90% of which show up once; about 10% is in the top ten. Sequenced sample: peripheral blood. Receptor source: a woman of 80 years or more with acute or convalescent COVID-19.

This chain connects TRBV7-9 to TRBJ2-2; the D gene is possibly TRBD1 (5 bases). CDR1 and CDR2 (germline): SEHNR, FQNEAQ (reference sequence). The CDR3 length is 13 residues. Trimming took off 1 base at V and 6 bases at J, with 6 bases between the two ends. The CDR3 here is CASSLEGAGELFF. The CDR3, as DNA: TGTGCCAGCAGCTTAGAAGGGGCCGGGGAGCTGTTTTTT.

V and J are TRBV3-1 (or the pseudogene TRBV3-2) and TRBJ2-1, with a possible D match to TRBD1 (6 bases). This CDR3 comprises 17 residues. Germline loops: CDR1 LGHDT, CDR2 YNNKEL (reference sequence). With 4 bases removed from V and 2 bases from J, the gap between germline ends came to 18 bases. In nucleotides, the CDR3 is TGTGCCAGCAGCCGCCAGACCTCAGGGGACCCCTACAATGAGCAGTTCTTC. This codes for CASSRQTSGDPYNEQFF.

V usage is TRBV5-1 and J usage is TRBJ2-7, with 9 bases that match TRBD1. Trimming cost V 2 bases and J 3 bases; bases outside gene matches: 3. The CDR3 spans 14 residues. Germline CDR1 is SGHRS and CDR2 is YFSETQ. Here the CDR3 DNA reads TGCGCCAGCAGCTTTGCGGGACAGGGCTACGAGCAGTACTTC. Its protein is CASSFAGQGYEQYF.

The CDR3: CASSLEGAVNYGYTF. In DNA form, the CDR3 reads TGTGCCAGCAGCTTAGAGGGAGCGGTTAACTATGGCTACACCTTC. The rearrangement uses TRBV11-2 and TRBJ1-2, with D hard to call. Germline V gives CDR1 SGHAT, CDR2 FQNNGV. This CDR3 has 15 amino acids. Trimming cost V 0 bases and J 1 base, with 9 bases left between them.

The rearrangement uses TRBV19 and TRBJ1-5; tentatively, D is TRBD1 (5 bases). V lost 3 bases and J lost 6, with 12 bases in between. Germline V gene sequence: CDR1 LNHDA, CDR2 SQIVND (reference sequence). The CDR3 has 14 residues. The CDR3 spells CASSIPGLSQPQHF. The DNA for the CDR3 is TGTGCCAGTAGTATCCCAGGGTTAAGTCAGCCCCAGCATTTT.

V usage is TRBV2 and J usage is TRBJ2-7, with D possibly matching TRBD1 (6 bases). The CDR3 has 14 residues. The germline V gene has CDR1 SNHLY and CDR2 FYNNEI. Trimming removed 5 bases at V and 2 bases at J, with 13 bases between. CDR3 sequence: CASSSQGPPYEQYF. In DNA, the CDR3 is TGTGCCAGCAGTTCGCAGGGGCCTCCCTACGAGCAGTACTTC.

This clone was seen only a few times. V is TRBV2 and J is TRBJ1-4; 9 bases line up with TRBD1. CDR3 length equals 15 residues. Germline V gives CDR1 SNHLY, CDR2 FYNNEI. Trimming at V came to 6 bases and at J to 5 bases, leaving 7 bases not matched to a gene. The CDR3 coding sequence is TGTGCCAGCAGGATACAGGGGGCTCTAAATGAAAAACTGTTTTTT. It translates to CASRIQGALNEKLFF.

The chain employs TRBV2 and TRBJ1-2; no reliable D call. This CDR3 contains 16 residues. V was pared by 5 bases and J by 4 bases, with 20 bases between. Germline CDR1 is SNHLY and CDR2 is FYNNEI. The CDR3 bases are TGTGCCAGCAGTCCTAACAAAAAAACATGGGCCTATGGCTACACCTTC. Residues: CASSPNKKTWAYGYTF.

The chain carries TRBV29-1 and TRBJ1-2; 7 bases fit TRBD1. The CDR3 is 15 amino acids. V shed 4 bases and J 1 base; nucleotides not matched to a gene: 9. Per the germline V gene, CDR1 is SQVTM and CDR2 is ANQGSEA. The CDR3 coding sequence is TGCAGCGTTGGGGGACAGTCCGACTTTAACTATGGCTACACCTTC. Translation gives CSVGGQSDFNYGYTF.

The chain uses TRBV5-1 and TRBJ2-3; D is perhaps TRBD1 (6 bases). Germline V gene sequence: CDR1 SGHRS, CDR2 YFSETQ. Between the trimmed V and J ends, which lost 4 bases and 2 bases, there was a span of 17 bases. The CDR3 extends over 16 amino acids. CDR3 in amino acids: CASSRGQPTTTDTQYF. CDR3 DNA sequence: TGCGCCAGCAGCCGCGGACAGCCCACCACCACAGATACGCAGTATTTT. Based on the CDR3 plus reference TRBV5-1 and TRBJ2-3, the full variable domain is KAGVTQTPRYLIKTRGQQVTLSCSPISGHRSVSWYQQTPGQGLQFLFEYFSETQRNKGNFPGRFSGRQFSNSRSEMNVSTLELGDSALYLCASSRGQPTTTDTQYFGPGTRLTVL.

The rearrangement joins TRBV5-1 to TRBJ1-2, with D possibly matching TRBD1 (6 bases). This CDR3 region has 14 residues. Germline CDR1 is SGHRS and CDR2 is YFSETQ. The germline V and J ends were trimmed by 0 bases and 6 bases, with 12 bases remaining between them. The CDR3 bases are TGCGCCAGCAGCTTGGTTGGACAGTCCGATGGCTACACCTTC. This translates into CASSLVGQSDGYTF.

The chain joins TRBV3-1 (or the pseudogene TRBV3-2) to TRBJ1-6, with TRBD1 matching over 11 bases. This CDR3 is built from 16 residues. V shed 4 bases, J shed 7 bases, and the junction held 6 bases outside the gene matches. Per the germline V gene, CDR1 is LGHDT and CDR2 is YNNKEL (reference sequence). The CDR3 nucleotides are TGTGCCAGCAGCCTCCGTGGGACAGGGGGGAATTCACCCCTCCACTTT. Its protein is CASSLRGTGGNSPLHF.

The rearrangement links TRBV7-9 to TRBJ2-7, with 7 bases lining up with TRBD1. From germline, CDR1 is SEHNR and CDR2 FQNEAQ (reference sequence). The CDR3 extends over 12 amino acids. V gave up 5 bases and J gave up 5 bases; unmatched junction bases: 3. Written as DNA, the CDR3 is TGTGCCAGCAGCCTTACAGGGGACGAGCAGTACTTC. It encodes CASSLTGDEQYF.

The chain joins TRBV4-2 to TRBJ2-1; D perhaps matches TRBD2 (5 bases). With 1 base removed from V and 0 bases from J, the gap between germline ends came to 13 bases. The length of the CDR3 is 17 residues. Germline CDR1 and CDR2: LGHNA and YNFKEQ. The CDR3 DNA sequence: TGTGCCAGCAGCCAAGTGGGCGGGCTTAGCTCCTACAATGAGCAGTTCTTC. Encoded protein: CASSQVGGLSSYNEQFF.

The rearrangement joins TRBV5-1 to TRBJ2-5; 8 bases map to TRBD1. The V gene's germline CDR1 is SGHRS and CDR2 YFSETQ. V trimming: 0 bases; J trimming: 3 bases; junction bases outside the gene matches: 4. This CDR3 comprises 15 residues. CDR3 bases: TGCGCCAGCAGCTTGGGGACAGGGAGTAAAGAGACCCAGTACTTC. Encoded protein: CASSLGTGSKETQYF.

The chain employs TRBV3-1 (or the pseudogene TRBV3-2) and TRBJ1-2, with D maybe TRBD1 (6 bases). The V end was cut by 2 bases, the J end by 7 bases, with 8 bases between. CDR3 length: 12 residues. Germline CDR1 reads LGHDT; CDR2 reads YNNKEL (reference sequence). The DNA for the CDR3 is TGTGCCAGCAGCCAACTGGGGGCTGGCTACACCTTC. Translated: CASSQLGAGYTF.

In this sample, this clone turned up a few times. The gene calls are TRBV24-1 and TRBJ2-3; 7 bases are shared with TRBD1. V lost 2 bases, J lost 6 bases, and 7 bases stayed unmatched. CDR1 KGHDR and CDR2 SFDVKD come from the germline V gene. This CDR3 region has 15 residues. The CDR3 DNA sequence: TGTGCCACCAGTGATTCCCGACAGGGACGCGATACGCAGTATTTT. Amino acids: CATSDSRQGRDTQYF.

This rearrangement joins TRBV5-1 to TRBJ2-6; 7 nucleotides align to TRBD1. V trimming: 5 bases; J trimming: 17 bases; junction bases outside the gene matches: 13. Germline CDR1 and CDR2: SGHRS and YFSETQ. CDR3 length equals 13 residues. The CDR3 bases are TGCGCCAGCAGGGCTGACCCGGGACAGCAAATGACTTTC. Protein product: CASRADPGQQMTF.

V and J are TRBV5-5 and TRBJ1-2, with TRBD1 identical over 8 bases. Trimming at V came to 1 base and at J to 2 bases, leaving 4 bases not matched to a gene. Germline lookup yields CDR1 SGHKS and CDR2 YYEKEE (reference sequence). The CDR3 contains 15 residues. CDR3 protein: CASSLSGQGNYGYTF. In nucleotides, the CDR3 is TGTGCCAGCAGCTTGAGTGGACAGGGAAACTATGGCTACACCTTC.

The chain uses TRBV5-6 and TRBJ2-1, with 7 bases that match TRBD1. This CDR3 spans 15 amino acids. J lost 4 bases, V lost 4 bases, and 8 bases had no gene match. Germline assignment: CDR1 SGHDT and CDR2 YYEEEE. CDR3 nucleotide sequence: TGTGCCAGCAGCACCAGACAGGGAACTTACAATGAGCAGTTCTTC. Translation: CASSTRQGTYNEQFF.

This clone was observed a handful of times. The chain carries TRBV3-1 (or the pseudogene TRBV3-2) and TRBJ1-3; TRBD1 is a possible D gene (5 bases). CDR3 length: 15 amino acids. Germline CDR1 reads LGHDT; CDR2 reads YNNKEL (reference sequence). V gave up 0 bases and J gave up 2 bases, with 8 bases separating them. For the CDR3, the DNA is TGTGCCAGCAGCCAAGAATGGGGCGCTGGAAACACCATATATTTT. Translating it yields CASSQEWGAGNTIYF.

J is TRBJ1-2 and V is TRBV7-9, with no clear D. Germline values: CDR1 SEHNR, CDR2 FQNEAQ (reference sequence). Deletions cut 1 base from V and 7 bases from J, with 16 bases between. This CDR3 is 15 amino acids long. The CDR3 sequence is CASSLEGGQRSGYTF. The CDR3 bases are TGTGCCAGCAGCTTAGAGGGCGGGCAGAGGTCTGGCTACACCTTC.

A remark on this clone: Other DNA variants within this sample encode the same CDR3. The chain is built from TRBV3-1 (or the pseudogene TRBV3-2) and TRBJ1-3; perhaps TRBD1 as D (5 bases). Germline assignment: CDR1 LGHDT and CDR2 YNNKEL (reference sequence). The length of the CDR3 is 13 residues. Trimming left V 1 base short and J 4 bases short, with 5 bases between. The CDR3 sequence is CASSQGQGNTIYF. The CDR3 DNA sequence: TGTGCCAGCAGCCAAGGACAGGGAAACACCATATATTTT.

This clone was counted only a few times. The chain uses TRBV19 and TRBJ1-6; 7 bases fit TRBD1. The CDR3 is 13 amino acids. The germline V gene has CDR1 LNHDA and CDR2 SQIVND (reference sequence). Unmatched junction bases numbered 6, after V lost 9 bases and J lost 7 bases. CDR3 in amino acids: CASHTGANSPLHF. In DNA form, the CDR3 reads TGTGCCAGCCATACAGGGGCCAATTCACCCCTCCACTTT.

The chain is built from TRBV6-2 or TRBV6-3 and TRBJ2-7, with D hard to call. Trimming pared 1 base from V and 1 base from J, leaving 11 bases between. Germline V CDR1 and CDR2: MNHEY, SVGEGT. The CDR3 is made up of 15 amino acids. CDR3: CASSYWPSGSYEQYF. In DNA, the CDR3 is TGTGCCAGCAGTTACTGGCCCAGTGGTTCCTACGAGCAGTACTTC.

This chain uses TRBV19 with TRBJ1-2; the D gene is possibly TRBD1 (6 bases). The CDR3 consists of 15 residues. CDR1 and CDR2 (germline): LNHDA, SQIVND (reference sequence). V lost 3 bases, J lost 4 bases, and 15 bases lay in between. CDR3 DNA: TGTGCCAGTAGTATGGGAGGGGGGATCTTCTATGGCTACACCTTC. It specifies CASSMGGGIFYGYTF.

J is TRBJ1-3 and V is TRBV19, with D unclear. The germline gives CDR1 LNHDA, CDR2 SQIVND (reference sequence). V lost 5 bases and J lost 5, with 19 bases in between. The CDR3 spans 16 residues. CDR3 sequence reads: CASSPREDRWRNTIYF. The CDR3 DNA reads as TGTGCCAGTAGTCCCCGAGAGGATCGTTGGAGAAACACCATATATTTT.

This clone came up a few times. The rearrangement uses TRBV6-5 and TRBJ1-2, with 12 nucleotides matching TRBD1. CDR1 and CDR2 from the germline V gene are MNHEY and SVGAGI. The trim removed 7 bases at V and 8 bases at J, leaving 8 bases unmatched. The CDR3 sequence is 14 residues long. The CDR3 region is CASTTRDRGLGYTF. As DNA, the CDR3 is TGTGCCAGCACAACCCGGGACAGGGGGCTGGGCTACACCTTC.

The J gene is TRBJ1-2, the V gene TRBV28; D call uncertain. The CDR3 has 13 amino acids. In germline, CDR1 is MDHEN, CDR2 SYDVKM. V dropped 5 bases and J dropped 3 bases, with 10 bases sitting between them. DNA for the CDR3: TGTGCCAGCAGTGTGGGGAGCGACTATGGCTACACCTTC. Encoded protein: CASSVGSDYGYTF.

The chain is built from TRBV28 and TRBJ2-7; perhaps TRBD2 as D (7 bases). The CDR3 contains 15 residues. The V gene's germline CDR1 is MDHEN and CDR2 SYDVKM. Trimming cost V 6 bases and J 7 bases, with 22 bases left between them. The CDR3 region is CASSQGGDPLGEQYF. The CDR3 coding sequence is TGTGCCAGCAGCCAAGGGGGGGATCCTTTAGGGGAGCAGTACTTC.

A single count supports this clone. The chain is built from TRBV18 and TRBJ1-1, with D perhaps TRBD1 (6 bases). The germline V gene encodes CDR1 KGHSH and CDR2 LQKENI. There are 13 residues in the CDR3. V was pared by 4 bases and J by 2 bases, with 8 bases between. This chain's CDR3 is CASSRDTNTEAFF. CDR3 coding DNA: TGTGCCAGCTCACGGGACACCAACACTGAAGCTTTCTTT.

The chain is built from TRBV18 and TRBJ2-1; tentatively, D is TRBD2 (6 bases). CDR3 length equals 15 residues. Germline V gives CDR1 KGHSH, CDR2 LQKENI. Deletions cut 2 bases from V and 7 bases from J, with 15 bases between. The CDR3 bases are TGTGCCAGCTCACCAGGGGTGGGGAGGCTAAATGAGCAGTTCTTC. It specifies CASSPGVGRLNEQFF.